This T cell receptor (beta chain) was captured in a study of blood T cells in healthy people across ages. Points from the study as a whole: Among T cells, TCR beta diversity per million cells dropped roughly linearly as age rose.

In the case of this clonotype: Its antigen remains unknown.

V was cut by 4 bases and J by 6 bases, with 11 bases left in between. Per germline, CDR1 LGHNA and CDR2 YSLEER. CDR3 length: 13 residues. A second about 7 to 11 cycle PCR used barcoded and J-beta primers. TCRdb itself ran the 5' RACE reads through MiXCR, one entry per CDR3 protein. The repertoire holds about 680,000 distinct CDR3 sequences, about half seen once, with under 35% in the top ten. The authors drew around 11 milliliters of peripheral blood from each donor. What was sequenced was blood. The V gene is TRBV4-3, the J gene TRBJ2-3, with D hard to call. The sequence was obtained from a woman aged 60-75 years in good health. The CDR3 spells CASSRSGPDTQYF. The CDR3 DNA sequence: TGCGCCAGCAGCCGGTCGGGCCCCGATACGCAGTATTTT.